This T cell receptor (beta chain) was sequenced during a study of PD-1 blockade in classical Hodgkin lymphoma. On this clone: Its antigen remains unknown.

Time point: cycle 4 day 1 (C4D1), after around six weeks of nivolumab. Exposure to brentuximab vedotin varied, and each patient had relapsed following autologous stem cell transplantation. Magnetic negative selection isolated CD8+ T cells from thawed PBMCs. V was cut by 5 bases and J by 3 bases, with 8 bases left in between. This CDR3 comprises 13 residues. The germline V gene has CDR1 SEHNR and CDR2 FQNEAQ (reference sequence). Data came from immunoSEQ multiplex PCR; TCRdb stores just in-frame clones and leaves some out. The sample has fewer than 7,500 clones; about 60% are singletons. Broader study findings: Healthy donors were reported to have higher baseline TCR diversity than newly diagnosed patients. Complete responders matched newly diagnosed patients in baseline diversity. While CD8+ TCR diversity did not rise significantly by C4D1, CD4+ TCR diversity did.

The TCR comes from a human donor with classical Hodgkin lymphoma. The chain uses TRBV7-9 and TRBJ2-1, with unresolved D. The sample consisted of CD8+ T cells from blood, taken before the fourth cycle of nivolumab. This CDR3 is CASSITVYNEQFF. Written as DNA, the CDR3 is TGTGCCAGCAGCATAACAGTCTACAATGAGCAGTTCTTC.